The clone carrying this T cell receptor beta chain was counted once. Its antigen is currently unknown. Genomic DNA provided the template from which TCR beta VDJ and CDR3 profiles were obtained. TCRdb reprocessed the reads with MiXCR, giving one entry per CDR3 protein. The table lists hundreds of thousands of distinct CDR3 sequences, 55% to 75% of them singletons. Germline CDR1 and CDR2: MNHNY and SVGAGI (reference sequence). CDR3 length: 19 amino acids. Trimming removed 8 bases from V and 0 bases from J; junction bases left unmatched: 12. This sample was included in a study of CD8+CD57+ T cells in acquired aplastic anemia. Study-level findings and limits: Controls and patients did not differ significantly in CD8+ Simpson's diversity.

The sequence came from a human donor in good health, serving as a control. The chain employs TRBV6-6 and TRBJ2-6; 11 positions agree with TRBD1. Sample: sorted CD4+, CD8+, or CD8+CD57+ T cells (not recorded which) from PBMCs. The CDR3 loop reads CASANTDRGLSSGANVLTF. The CDR3 DNA sequence: TGTGCCAGCGCGAACACGGACAGGGGGCTGAGCTCTGGGGCCAACGTCCTGACTTTC.